A selection of T cell receptor beta chains follows, all from one sample in a study of shared T cell receptors in the human thymus. Assay: immunoSEQ multiplex PCR; the TCRdb copy retains only in-frame clones and omits some. The profile shows some 660,000 clones, about 89% of them singletons. These data also featured in a second study, about human thymus T cells.

Material: thymocytes. The receptors here all came from a boy under two years old with a congenital heart defect. CDR3s include the opening cysteine and the closing phenylalanine or tryptophan. Each record gives: V gene, clone size, J gene, D gene, CDR3 protein, CDR3 DNA. D genes are given only for firm matches. Clone size is given for some rows only: seen once, a few or many times, or a class if the clone is expanded.

v_call: TRBV30
clone_size: -
j_call: TRBJ2-1
d_call: TRBD2
cdr3_aa: CAWSVLLAGLPNEQFF
cdr3_nt: TGTGCCTGGAGTGTACTTCTAGCGGGGTTACCCAATGAGCAGTTCTTC

v_call: TRBV9
clone_size: -
j_call: TRBJ2-5
d_call: -
cdr3_aa: CASSVKAEQNQETQYF
cdr3_nt: TGTGCCAGCAGCGTAAAGGCGGAGCAGAACCAAGAGACCCAGTACTTC

v_call: TRBV19
clone_size: few
j_call: TRBJ2-1
d_call: TRBD1
cdr3_aa: CASSPGQGYNEQFF
cdr3_nt: TGTGCCAGTAGCCCGGGACAGGGTTACAATGAGCAGTTCTTC

v_call: TRBV4-3
clone_size: few
j_call: TRBJ2-3
d_call: TRBD2
cdr3_aa: CASSQRLAESTDTQYF
cdr3_nt: TGCGCCAGCAGCCAACGACTAGCGGAGAGCACAGATACGCAGTATTTT

v_call: TRBV7-2
clone_size: -
j_call: TRBJ2-1
d_call: -
cdr3_aa: CASSFQGQAYNEQFF
cdr3_nt: TGTGCCAGCAGCTTTCAGGGGCAGGCCTACAATGAGCAGTTCTTC

v_call: TRBV5-1
clone_size: -
j_call: TRBJ2-2
d_call: TRBD1
cdr3_aa: CASFPGQGAVPSGELFF
cdr3_nt: TGCGCCAGCTTCCCGGGACAGGGGGCGGTTCCCTCCGGGGAGCTGTTTTTT

v_call: TRBV28
clone_size: -
j_call: TRBJ2-7
d_call: TRBD1
cdr3_aa: CASSFGLDRVSYEQYF
cdr3_nt: TGTGCCAGCAGTTTTGGTCTGGACAGGGTGTCCTACGAGCAGTACTTC

v_call: TRBV9
clone_size: -
j_call: TRBJ2-1
d_call: TRBD1
cdr3_aa: CASSVALGTGTGNNEQFF
cdr3_nt: TGTGCCAGCAGCGTAGCTCTAGGAACCGGGACAGGCAACAATGAGCAGTTCTTC

v_call: TRBV7-8
clone_size: -
j_call: TRBJ1-6
d_call: -
cdr3_aa: CASSLGQSSYNSPLHF
cdr3_nt: TGTGCCAGCAGCTTAGGGCAAAGCTCCTATAATTCACCCCTCCACTTT

v_call: TRBV6-5
clone_size: -
j_call: TRBJ2-1
d_call: -
cdr3_aa: CASSTGRNEQFF
cdr3_nt: TGTGCCAGCAGTACAGGTCGGAATGAGCAGTTCTTC

v_call: TRBV27
clone_size: -
j_call: TRBJ1-2
d_call: TRBD1
cdr3_aa: CASSFSTGGYGYTF
cdr3_nt: TGTGCCAGCAGTTTTTCAACAGGGGGCTATGGCTACACCTTC

v_call: TRBV14
clone_size: once
j_call: TRBJ1-1
d_call: -
cdr3_aa: CASSQEGEGGRTEAFF
cdr3_nt: TGTGCCAGCAGCCAAGAGGGCGAGGGAGGTCGCACTGAAGCTTTCTTT

v_call: TRBV10-3
clone_size: -
j_call: TRBJ1-5
d_call: TRBD1
cdr3_aa: CAISDGGTGRDSNQPQHF
cdr3_nt: TGTGCCATCAGTGATGGGGGGACAGGGCGCGATAGCAATCAGCCCCAGCATTTT

v_call: TRBV11-2
clone_size: -
j_call: TRBJ1-4
d_call: -
cdr3_aa: CASSLGQPNEKLFF
cdr3_nt: TGTGCCAGCAGCTTAGGACAGCCTAATGAAAAACTGTTTTTT

v_call: TRBV5-1
clone_size: -
j_call: TRBJ2-7
d_call: -
cdr3_aa: CASSPGQPCYEQYF
cdr3_nt: TGCGCCAGCAGCCCCGGACAGCCGTGCTACGAGCAGTACTTC

v_call: TRBV9
clone_size: -
j_call: TRBJ1-2
d_call: TRBD1
cdr3_aa: CASSGLGMDRRGYTF
cdr3_nt: TGTGCCAGCAGCGGTTTGGGAATGGACAGGCGGGGCTACACCTTC

v_call: TRBV7-9
clone_size: -
j_call: TRBJ2-3
d_call: -
cdr3_aa: CASSLAVSGLFTDTQYF
cdr3_nt: TGTGCCAGCAGCTTAGCCGTTTCGGGACTTTTCACAGATACGCAGTATTTT

v_call: TRBV28
clone_size: once
j_call: TRBJ1-6
d_call: -
cdr3_aa: CARKPGHPSSYNSPLHF
cdr3_nt: TGTGCCAGAAAACCGGGACACCCAAGCTCCTATAATTCACCCCTCCACTTT

v_call: TRBV28
clone_size: -
j_call: TRBJ2-1
d_call: TRBD2
cdr3_aa: CASSLGKRTSPRVNEQFF
cdr3_nt: TGTGCCAGCAGTTTGGGGAAGCGGACTAGCCCTAGGGTGAATGAGCAGTTCTTC

v_call: TRBV4-3
clone_size: -
j_call: TRBJ2-1
d_call: -
cdr3_aa: CASSQDSPRYNEQFF
cdr3_nt: TGCGCCAGCAGCCAAGACTCTCCGCGCTACAATGAGCAGTTCTTC

v_call: TRBV28
clone_size: -
j_call: TRBJ1-2
d_call: TRBD1
cdr3_aa: CASSPPMTGNYGYTF
cdr3_nt: TGTGCCAGCAGCCCACCTATGACAGGGAACTATGGCTACACCTTC

v_call: TRBV4-1
clone_size: -
j_call: TRBJ2-3
d_call: TRBD2
cdr3_aa: CASSQEGGERTDTQYF
cdr3_nt: TGCGCCAGCAGCCAAGAGGGGGGGGAACGCACAGATACGCAGTATTTT

v_call: TRBV19
clone_size: -
j_call: TRBJ2-1
d_call: TRBD2
cdr3_aa: CASTSPAGAANEQFF
cdr3_nt: TGTGCCAGTACCTCACCGGCGGGAGCTGCCAATGAGCAGTTCTTC

v_call: TRBV18
clone_size: -
j_call: TRBJ1-1
d_call: -
cdr3_aa: CASSPFLRAPGYMNTEAFF
cdr3_nt: TGTGCCAGCTCACCTTTCCTCAGAGCCCCAGGGTATATGAACACTGAAGCTTTCTTT

v_call: TRBV28
clone_size: few
j_call: TRBJ2-3
d_call: TRBD2
cdr3_aa: CASSLSGIITDTQYF
cdr3_nt: TGTGCCAGCAGCCTAAGCGGGATCATCACAGATACGCAGTATTTT

v_call: TRBV19
clone_size: -
j_call: TRBJ2-1
d_call: TRBD2
cdr3_aa: CASSMGGLAGDNNEQFF
cdr3_nt: TGTGCCAGTAGTATGGGGGGACTAGCGGGAGACAACAATGAGCAGTTCTTC

v_call: TRBV4-3
clone_size: -
j_call: TRBJ2-7
d_call: -
cdr3_aa: CASSPQHPLSRLRGYEQYF
cdr3_nt: TGCGCCAGCAGCCCGCAACACCCCCTAAGTCGTCTTAGAGGGTACGAGCAGTACTTC